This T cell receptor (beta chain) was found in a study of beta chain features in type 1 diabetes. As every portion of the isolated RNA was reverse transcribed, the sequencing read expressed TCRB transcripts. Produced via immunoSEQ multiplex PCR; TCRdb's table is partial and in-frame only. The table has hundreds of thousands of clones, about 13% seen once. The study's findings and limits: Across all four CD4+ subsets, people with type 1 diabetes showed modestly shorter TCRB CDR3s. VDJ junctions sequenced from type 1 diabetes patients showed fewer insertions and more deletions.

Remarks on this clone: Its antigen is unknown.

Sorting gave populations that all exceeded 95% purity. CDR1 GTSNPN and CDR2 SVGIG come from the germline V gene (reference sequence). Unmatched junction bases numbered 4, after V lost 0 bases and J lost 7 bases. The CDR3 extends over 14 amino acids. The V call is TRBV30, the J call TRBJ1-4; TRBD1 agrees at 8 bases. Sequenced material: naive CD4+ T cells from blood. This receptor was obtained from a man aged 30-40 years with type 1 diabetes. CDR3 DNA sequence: TGTGCCTGGAGTGTGTCGCAGGGGGCTGAAAAACTGTTTTTT. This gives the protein CAWSVSQGAEKLFF.